This TCR beta chain is drawn from a study of ipilimumab plus nivolumab after autologous stem cell transplantation. On the study more broadly: Patients received a median of 5 ipilimumab and about 8 nivolumab doses. Study-level results: TCR repertoire, Treg phenotype and gut microbiota reportedly support more study of this approach.

A note on this clone: What it binds is unknown.

The CDR3 has 11 amino acids. CDR1 is MGHDK and CDR2 is SYGVNS in the germline V gene. V was cut by 3 bases and J by 7 bases, with 6 bases left in between. The table came from immunoSEQ multiplex PCR; TCRdb's copy has only in-frame clones and leaves some out. The table lists tens of thousands of clones, around 92% of them singletons, with roughly 0.9% in the top ten. Starting 14 to 28 days after autologous transplant, ipilimumab 1 mg/kg was given. Patients got 3 mg/kg IV nivolumab weeks 1, 4, 7, 10, then biweekly through week 26. The sample was PBMCs, taken in a trial of ipilimumab plus nivolumab as post-transplant consolidation. The source of this sequence is a male donor with multiple myeloma. V and J are TRBV25-1 and TRBJ2-5; weak D call: TRBD2 (6 bases). The CDR3 loop is CASSDGGTQYF. The CDR3, as DNA: TGTGCCAGCAGTGACGGGGGGACCCAGTACTTC.